These 7 T cell receptor beta chains were sequenced from one sample in a study of blood T cell repertoires in COVID-19. Using immunoSEQ multiplex PCR, the repertoire was profiled, and TCRdb retains in-frame clones only, with some absent. This repertoire shows about 350,000 clones, about nine tenths found once; its top ten account for just over 1%. Sequencing was carried out using PBMCs or T cells enriched from blood (not recorded which). These receptors were collected from a woman younger than 45 who had been exposed to COVID-19.

V and J are TRBV2 and TRBJ1-5; 8 bases align to TRBD1. The J segment lost 2 bases and the V segment lost 4 bases, leaving 7 bases of the junction unmatched. The CDR3 length is 16 residues. CDR1 and CDR2 from the germline V gene are SNHLY and FYNNEI. The CDR3: CASSAESGGGNQPQHF. The CDR3 DNA is TGTGCCAGCAGTGCGGAATCAGGGGGCGGCAATCAGCCCCAGCATTTT.

The chain is built from TRBV5-1 and TRBJ1-1, with 11 positions matching TRBD1. The CDR3 contains 17 residues. V was clipped by 5 bases and J by 7 bases; unmatched bases: 16. Germline CDR1 is SGHRS and CDR2 is YFSETQ. The CDR3 coding sequence is TGCGCCAGCAGACCCGGACAGGGGGCGTTTGCGGGCGGTGAAGCTTTCTTT. It encodes CASRPGQGAFAGGEAFF.

In DNA form, the CDR3 reads TGCAGCCAGCTAGCGGGGAACACAGATACGCAGTATTTT. Translated, it gives CSQLAGNTDTQYF. V is TRBV29-1 and J is TRBJ2-3, with 9 bases matching TRBD2. The CDR3 has 13 amino acids. The junction had 5 bases not matched to a gene; V was cut back by 8 bases and J by 2 bases. Per the germline V gene, CDR1 is SQVTM and CDR2 is ANQGSEA.

This clone was seen a single time. An end of the junction differs from the germline gene, which may be a read error. This chain links TRBV5-1 with TRBJ1-2; 9 nucleotides line up with TRBD1. Germline CDR1 is SGHRS and CDR2 is YFSETQ. The CDR3 covers 13 residues. CDR3 amino acids: CASGTGFNNGYTF. The CDR3, as DNA: TGCGCCAGCGGGACAGGGTTTAACAATGGCTACACCTTC. Combining the CDR3 with reference TRBV5-1 and TRBJ1-2 gives the whole variable domain KAGVTQTPRYLIKTRGQQVTLSCSPISGHRSVSWYQQTPGQGLQFLFEYFSETQRNKGNFPGRFSGRQFSNSRSEMNVSTLELGDSALYLCASGTGFNNGYTFGSGTRLTVV.

V usage is TRBV3-1 (or the pseudogene TRBV3-2) and J usage is TRBJ2-3; 12 bases align to TRBD2. This CDR3 comprises 15 residues. Germline V gene data show CDR1 as LGHDT and CDR2 as YNNKEL (reference sequence). After removal of 4 bases from V and 3 bases from J, the junction contained 2 bases not matched to a gene. This CDR3 reads CASSLGTSGTDTQYF. As DNA, the CDR3 is TGTGCCAGCAGCCTTGGGACTAGCGGGACAGATACGCAGTATTTT.

This clone has a single count. The chain couples TRBV28 to TRBJ1-1, with 7 bases fitting TRBD1. With 5 bases clipped from V and 4 bases from J, the junction kept 4 bases outside the gene matches. The CDR3 contains 13 residues. Germline lookup yields CDR1 MDHEN and CDR2 SYDVKM. The DNA of the CDR3 is TGTGCCAGCAGTCGGGGGACAGCCACTGAAGCTTTCTTT. Translated: CASSRGTATEAFF. The entire variable domain, with the rest obtained from reference TRBV28 and TRBJ1-1, is as follows: DVKVTQSSRYLVKRTGEKVFLECVQDMDHENMFWYRQDPGLGLRLIYFSYDVKMKEKGDIPEGYSVSREKKERFSLILESASTNQTSMYLCASSRGTATEAFFGQGTRLTVV.

This sequence joins TRBV11-2 and TRBJ2-1; D may be TRBD1 (6 bases). CDR1 is SGHAT and CDR2 is FQNNGV in the germline V gene. V was clipped by 0 bases and J by 2 bases, with 8 bases between them. The CDR3 has 15 residues. The CDR3 coding sequence is TGTGCCAGCAGCTTAGAGCGGACAGCCTACAATGAGCAGTTCTTC. This gives the protein CASSLERTAYNEQFF.